Shown below are 5 T cell receptor beta chains from a single sample sequenced in a study of blood T cell repertoires in COVID-19. The assay was immunoSEQ multiplex PCR, and TCRdb's table has in-frame clones only and misses some. The sample contains over 65,000 clones, around four fifths of which appear only once. Sequencing was performed on peripheral blood. Receptors were obtained from an older man with active or convalescent COVID-19.

In DNA, the CDR3 is TGTGCCAGCAGTATAGGGGTTCCGAACATTCAGTACTTC. It encodes CASSIGVPNIQYF. The V call is TRBV2, the J call TRBJ2-4; maybe TRBD1 (5 bases). This CDR3 spans 13 amino acids. Germline assignment: CDR1 SNHLY and CDR2 FYNNEI. The germline V and J ends were trimmed by 5 bases and 7 bases, with 12 bases remaining between them. Using reference TRBV2 and TRBJ2-4 for the parts outside the CDR3, the full variable domain is EPEVTQTPSHQVTQMGQEVILRCVPISNHLYFYWYRQILGQKVEFLVSFYNNEISEKSEIFDDQFSVERPDGSNFTLKIRSTKLEDSAMYFCASSIGVPNIQYFGAGTRLSVL.

The chain uses TRBV12-3 or TRBV12-4 and TRBJ2-1; D perhaps matches TRBD2 (6 bases). V gave up 7 bases and J gave up 7 bases, with 14 bases separating them. CDR3 length equals 13 residues. DNA for the CDR3: TGTGCCAGCAATCGGGACTTCCATAATGAGCAGTTCTTC. This sequence encodes CASNRDFHNEQFF.

The J gene is TRBJ1-4, the V gene TRBV7-9; D perhaps matches TRBD1 (6 bases). Germline loops: CDR1 SEHNR, CDR2 FQNEAQ (reference sequence). The germline V and J ends were trimmed by 6 bases and 7 bases, with 12 bases remaining between them. CDR3 length equals 13 residues. In DNA form, the CDR3 reads TGTGCCAGCAGACGGACAGTATCTGAAAAACTGTTTTTT. It codes for CASRRTVSEKLFF.

The V and J genes are TRBV7-9 and TRBJ2-7, with TRBD1 matching 7 bases. CDR1 is SEHNR and CDR2 is FQNEAQ in the germline V gene (reference sequence). The CDR3 runs to 15 residues. With V trimmed by 5 bases and J by 0 bases, 7 bases remained unmatched. The CDR3 loop reads CASSDTYRGSYEQYV. In DNA, the CDR3 is TGTGCCAGCAGCGACACATACAGGGGCTCCTACGAGCAGTACGTC.

The chain couples TRBV7-8 to TRBJ1-4; D is possibly TRBD1 (6 bases). Germline CDR1 SGHVS, CDR2 FQNEAQ. The CDR3 is made up of 16 amino acids. The V and J ends lost 5 bases and 1 base respectively, with 14 bases between them. This CDR3 is CASSHLTGKTNEKLFF. CDR3 coding DNA: TGTGCCAGCAGCCACTTAACAGGGAAAACTAATGAAAAACTGTTTTTT.